These T cell receptor beta chains were read from a single sample in a study of cytomegalovirus exposure and HLA in healthy donors. This table comes from immunoSEQ multiplex PCR, and its TCRdb copy is limited to in-frame clones, with some not included. The sample holds 100,000 to 150,000 clones, approximately 92% seen once. Input material: PBMCs. These TCRs come from a woman between 18 and 30 years old in good health and CMV-seronegative. The CDR3 runs from the conserved cysteine through the conserved F or W. The D gene is left open where the match is weak. Rows may omit the clone size; those that give it use once, few, many or a size class.

j_call clone_size v_call d_call cdr3_nt cdr3_aa
TRBJ1-3 NA TRBV27 TRBD1 TGTGCCAGCAGCAGGGACAGGACCTCTGGAAACACCATATATTTT CASSRDRTSGNTIYF
TRBJ2-2 NA TRBV6-5 TRBD1 TGTGCCAGCAGTTACGTCTCAGGGGGCAGAGGCGGGGAGCTGTTTTTT CASSYVSGGRGGELFF
TRBJ2-1 NA TRBV13 TRBD1 TGTGCCAGCAGCTACCGACAGGGTGGGACTGAGCAGTTCTTC CASSYRQGGTEQFF
TRBJ1-1 NA TRBV10-3 NA TGTGCCGTTAGAGTAGGAGGCACTGAAGCTTTCTTT CAVRVGGTEAFF
TRBJ2-6 NA TRBV4-2 NA TGTGCCAGCAGCCAAGACAACTCTGGGGCCAACGTCCTGACTTTC CASSQDNSGANVLTF
TRBJ1-2 NA TRBV7-2 NA TGTGCCAGCAGCCTAATTCAAGACTATGGCTACACCTTC CASSLIQDYGYTF
TRBJ1-5 once TRBV28 NA TGTGCCAGCAGTTCCCCGATGGGGGAGGGCAATCAGCCCCAGCATTTT CASSSPMGEGNQPQHF
TRBJ2-1 NA TRBV14 TRBD2 TGTGCCAGCAGCCAGGATTCCGGGACTAGCGGGCTGAGCTCCTACAATGAGCAGTTCTTC CASSQDSGTSGLSSYNEQFF
TRBJ2-1 NA TRBV30 TRBD2 TGTGCCTGGACCCTACCCGGGAGGGGATTCAATGAGCAGTTCTTC CAWTLPGRGFNEQFF
TRBJ1-1 NA TRBV6-5 TRBD1 TGTGCCAGCAGTCGACAGGGCCTTATGGCTGAAGCTTTCTTT CASSRQGLMAEAFF
TRBJ1-2 NA TRBV23-1 NA TGCGCCAGCAGTCAACGAATCACCCCTGACAGTAACTATGGCTACACCTTC CASSQRITPDSNYGYTF
TRBJ2-5 NA TRBV2 NA TGTGCCAGCAGCCTAGGGGTACGGGAGACCCAGTACTTC CASSLGVRETQYF
TRBJ2-3 NA TRBV27 NA TGTGCCAGCAGTTTGGAGCGAAGCACAGATACGCAGTATTTT CASSLERSTDTQYF
TRBJ2-2 NA TRBV15 NA TGTGCCACCAGCAGAGAAGGGGGAAGTAACGCGAACACCGGGGAGCTGTTTTTT CATSREGGSNANTGELFF
TRBJ1-5 once TRBV27 NA TGTGCCAGCAGGGGGGGGGTCAGCAATCAGCCCCAGCATTTT CASRGGVSNQPQHF
TRBJ2-1 NA TRBV7-8 TRBD2 TGTGCCAGCAGCAGAATAGCGGGAGGGATAATTTCTGAGCAGTTCTTC CASSRIAGGIISEQFF
TRBJ2-5 NA TRBV28 NA TGTGCCAGCTCAAGACAGCAGCAAGAGACCCAGTACTTC CASSRQQQETQYF
TRBJ2-1 NA TRBV28 NA TGTGCCAGCAGTTTTCCAGCGGGCTCCTACAATGAGCAGTTCTTC CASSFPAGSYNEQFF
TRBJ2-6 NA TRBV27 TRBD2 TGTGCCAGCAAAACGGCGGGAGCGAACTCTGGGGCCAACGTCCTGACTTTC CASKTAGANSGANVLTF
TRBJ1-1 NA TRBV19 TRBD1 TGTGCCAGTAGTAGACCGGGACAGGGAAACACTGAAGCTTTCTTT CASSRPGQGNTEAFF
TRBJ2-7 once TRBV27 TRBD2 TGTGCCAGCAGTTTAGCGGGAGGGGGGGACGAGCAGTACTTC CASSLAGGGDEQYF
TRBJ1-3 NA TRBV6-4 TRBD1 TGTGCCAGCAGCACACCGGGACAGGGGAGTAGCTCTGGAAACACCATATATTTT CASSTPGQGSSSGNTIYF
TRBJ2-1 NA TRBV6-5 TRBD2 TGTGCCAGCAGTTATAGCGGGAGCTCGGATGAGCAGTTCTTC CASSYSGSSDEQFF
TRBJ1-5 NA TRBV5-8 NA TGTGCCAGCAGCCTACAGGGAGATCAGCCCCAGCATTTT CASSLQGDQPQHF
TRBJ1-1 NA TRBV4-1 TRBD1 TGCGCCAGCAGCCAAGATGAAGGACAGGGGGCCACTGAAGCTTTCTTT CASSQDEGQGATEAFF